Presented here are 19 T cell receptor beta chains from one specimen sequenced in a study of T-cell memory formation after mild COVID-19. TCRdb re-called the 5' RACE reads with MiXCR, one entry per CDR3 protein. The repertoire consists of roughly 200,000 distinct CDR3 sequences, with 16% occurring once and the leading ten covering about 2%. The material sequenced was PBMCs or a T cell subset sorted from them (not recorded which). The receptors originated from an adult woman who had mild COVID-19 (a few samples of this study predate the infection). Cell type and time point are not known.

In this sample, this clonotype turned up a few times. This chain joins TRBV30 and TRBJ2-3; 11 bases agree with TRBD2. V lost 3 bases and J lost 2; bases outside the gene matches: 10. The V gene's germline CDR1 is GTSNPN and CDR2 SVGIG (reference sequence). The CDR3 is 17 residues long. The CDR3 is CAWRPPLAGGPTDTQYF. CDR3 sequence (DNA): TGTGCCTGGAGACCGCCTCTAGCGGGGGGCCCCACAGATACGCAGTATTTT.

About this clonotype: A much larger clone is a single base away; this may be a read error. The chain carries TRBV7-9 and TRBJ2-5; D may match TRBD1 or TRBD2 (5 bases each). V dropped 5 bases and J dropped 5 bases, with 24 bases sitting between them. The CDR3 contains 17 residues. Germline CDR1 SEHNR, CDR2 FQNEAQ (reference sequence). The CDR3 here is CASSQRTGTLGVETQYF. CDR3 nucleotides: TGTGCCAGCAGCCAACGAACCGGGACCCTAGGAGTGGAGACCCAGTACTTC.

The chain's CDR3 is CASSSTPGSTGELFF. CDR3 coding DNA: TGTGCCAGCAGCTCGACCCCGGGAAGCACCGGGGAGCTGTTTTTT. The chain uses TRBV7-2 and TRBJ2-2, with D maybe TRBD2 (5 bases). The CDR3 is 15 amino acids. The V end was cut by 4 bases, the J end by 4 bases, with 13 bases between. The germline CDR1 and CDR2 sequences are SGHTA and FQGNSA.

This clonotype was seen once. V and J are TRBV6-1 and TRBJ2-2, with D unresolved. V was trimmed by 2 bases and J by 7 bases, leaving 11 bases between them. The CDR3 is 14 residues long. Germline assignment: CDR1 MNHNS and CDR2 SASEGT. CDR3 nucleotide sequence: TGTGCCAGCAGTGAATCTTCTTTTCACGGGGAGCTGTTTTTT. This translates into CASSESSFHGELFF.

The V call is TRBV13, the J call TRBJ2-5; a weak D match, TRBD2 (6 bases). Per the germline V gene, CDR1 is PRHDT and CDR2 is FYEKMQ (reference sequence). The length of the CDR3 is 15 residues. Trimming shortened V by 3 bases and J by 1 base, and 12 bases separated the two germline ends. CDR3 bases: TGTGCCAGCAGCTTTCGGGGGAGATCCCAAGAGACCCAGTACTTC. Protein product: CASSFRGRSQETQYF. The variable domain in full, completed from reference TRBV13 and TRBJ2-5, reads AAGVIQSPRHLIKEKRETATLKCYPIPRHDTVYWYQQGPGQDPQFLISFYEKMQSDKGSIPDRFSAQQFSDYHSELNMSSLELGDSALYFCASSFRGRSQETQYFGPGTRLLVL.

J is TRBJ1-1 and V is TRBV7-2; no clear D gene. The germline V gene encodes CDR1 SGHTA and CDR2 FQGNSA. This CDR3 has 14 amino acids. V was cut by 2 bases and J by 1 base, with 8 bases left in between. The CDR3 sequence is CASSLIWRNTEAFF. For the CDR3, the DNA is TGTGCCAGCAGCTTAATTTGGCGGAACACTGAAGCTTTCTTT.

V gene TRBV10-3 combines with J gene TRBJ2-1, with 8 bases identical to TRBD2. Germline CDR1 is ENHRY and CDR2 is SYGVKD. Unmatched junction bases numbered 9, after V lost 3 bases and J lost 14 bases. The CDR3 has 13 residues. Written as DNA, the CDR3 is TGTGCCATCAGTGAAGTCCCAGCGGGAGTTGAGTTCTTC. The encoded protein is CAISEVPAGVEFF.

For the CDR3, the DNA is TGTGCCAGCTCACCATTGGGACAGAACACTGAAGCTTTCTTT. Protein: CASSPLGQNTEAFF. V is TRBV18 and J is TRBJ1-1; D is perhaps TRBD1 (6 bases). The CDR3 is made up of 14 amino acids. Trimming left V 2 bases short and J 1 base short, with 8 bases between. Germline CDR1 reads KGHSH; CDR2 reads LQKENI. The whole variable domain, filled in from reference TRBV18 and TRBJ1-1, reads NAGVMQNPRHLVRRRGQEARLRCSPMKGHSHVYWYRQLPEEGLKFMVYLQKENIIDESGMPKERFSAEFPKEGPSILRIQQVVRGDSAAYFCASSPLGQNTEAFFGQGTRLTVV.

The rearrangement links TRBV23-1 to TRBJ2-1; no reliable D call. TRBV23-1 is filed as an ORF, its function uncertain. Trimming cost V 3 bases and J 0 bases, with 21 bases left between them. This CDR3 spans 19 amino acids. This CDR3 is CASSHSKRGQDNSYNEQFF. CDR3 DNA sequence: TGCGCCAGCAGTCACTCAAAACGCGGTCAGGATAACTCCTACAATGAGCAGTTCTTC.

The chain carries TRBV10-3 and TRBJ2-3; D gene ambiguous. The germline V gene has CDR1 ENHRY and CDR2 SYGVKD. The V end lost 3 bases, the J end lost 0 bases, and 10 bases lay between the germline ends. The length of the CDR3 is 15 residues. This chain's CDR3 is CAISDVSASTDTQYF. The CDR3 DNA is TGTGCCATCAGTGACGTGAGTGCTAGCACAGATACGCAGTATTTT.

This clonotype appeared a few times. The V and J genes are TRBV4-3 and TRBJ2-7; no definite D call. In germline, CDR1 is LGHNA, CDR2 YSLEER. The CDR3 is made up of 14 amino acids. V lost 3 bases and J 0 bases, leaving 9 bases between the germline ends. In DNA form, the CDR3 reads TGCGCCAGCAGCCACCTCGTTAGCTCCTACGAGCAGTACTTC. As protein: CASSHLVSSYEQYF.

In its sample, this clonotype was seen a few times. The V and J genes are TRBV9 and TRBJ2-5; TRBD2 aligns across 15 bases. Germline V gene sequence: CDR1 SGDLS, CDR2 YYNGEE. The CDR3 runs to 15 residues. J gave up 5 bases and V 4 bases, and 3 bases lay outside the gene matches. In nucleotides, the CDR3 is TGTGCCAGCAGCTCTGGACTAGCGGGAGGGGAGACCCAGTACTTC. As protein: CASSSGLAGGETQYF.

The J gene is TRBJ1-2, the V gene TRBV9, with D unclear. Trimming stripped 0 bases from V and 0 bases from J, with 18 bases between. The CDR3 extends over 18 amino acids. Germline CDR1 and CDR2: SGDLS and YYNGEE. Written as DNA, the CDR3 is TGTGCCAGCAGCGTAGTTTCGACCTACCAAACCTCTAACTATGGCTACACCTTC. This sequence encodes CASSVVSTYQTSNYGYTF.

There are a few counts of this clonotype. The chain combines TRBV24-1 with TRBJ2-5; 10 nucleotides line up with TRBD2. CDR3 length equals 18 residues. J was trimmed by 1 base and V by 4 bases; bases with no gene match: 11. Germline CDR1 is KGHDR and CDR2 is SFDVKD. CDR3 residues: CATSDPRTSGGGQETQYF. CDR3 in DNA: TGTGCCACCAGTGACCCGAGGACTAGCGGCGGTGGCCAAGAGACCCAGTACTTC.

In this sample, this clonotype turned up many times. V is TRBV12-3 or TRBV12-4 and J is TRBJ2-7, with D hard to call. The length of the CDR3 is 12 residues. The V end was cut by 3 bases, the J end by 6 bases, with 9 bases between. CDR3 nucleotides: TGTGCCAGCAGTTTTGAAGTAGGCGAGCAGTACTTC. As protein: CASSFEVGEQYF.

This clonotype was counted at least ten times. This rearrangement joins TRBV11-2 to TRBJ2-7; TRBD1 agrees at 8 bases. Germline CDR1 and CDR2: SGHAT and FQNNGV. CDR3 length: 14 amino acids. V was clipped by 4 bases and J by 1 base; unmatched bases: 3. The DNA for the CDR3 is TGTGCCAGCAGCTCGGGGACAGGATCCTACGAGCAGTACTTC. Translation gives CASSSGTGSYEQYF.

This clonotype came up a few times. This sequence joins TRBV20-1 and TRBJ2-3, with TRBD2 matching over 11 bases. V was pared by 3 bases and J by 0 bases, with 8 bases of the junction left unmatched. This CDR3 has 17 amino acids. The germline gives CDR1 DFQATT, CDR2 SNEGSKA (reference sequence). CDR3 sequence reads: CSAREEWTSGSTDTQYF. In DNA, the CDR3 is TGCAGTGCTAGGGAGGAATGGACTAGCGGGAGCACAGATACGCAGTATTTT.

This clonotype appeared a few times. The rearrangement links TRBV7-2 to TRBJ1-5, with D perhaps TRBD1 (5 bases). The CDR3 is 15 residues long. Germline CDR1 is SGHTA and CDR2 is FQGNSA. V was trimmed by 7 bases and J by 3 bases, leaving 16 bases between them. This CDR3 is CASNIQGPINQPQHF. The CDR3 nucleotides read TGTGCCAGCAATATTCAGGGCCCCATCAATCAGCCCCAGCATTTT.

The chain is built from TRBV29-1 and TRBJ2-1, with 8 bases fitting TRBD2. This CDR3 spans 20 amino acids. Germline lookup yields CDR1 SQVTM and CDR2 ANQGSEA. V gave up 5 bases and J gave up 0 bases; unmatched junction bases: 21. The CDR3 DNA reads as TGCAGCGTTACTGGTGCAGCAGCCCTCTCGGGAGGGTCCTCCTACAATGAGCAGTTCTTC. Protein: CSVTGAAALSGGSSYNEQFF.